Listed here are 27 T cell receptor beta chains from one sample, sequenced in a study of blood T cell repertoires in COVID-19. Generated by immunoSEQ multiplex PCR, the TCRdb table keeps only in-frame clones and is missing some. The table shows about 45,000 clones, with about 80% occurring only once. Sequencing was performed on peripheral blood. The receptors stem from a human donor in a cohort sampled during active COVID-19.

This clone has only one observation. The CDR3 region has the DNA TGTGCCAGCAGCTTAGCGTCCGGGACAGTCACCGGGGAGCTGTTTTTT. Amino acid sequence: CASSLASGTVTGELFF. The rearrangement uses TRBV7-2 and TRBJ2-2; 7 bases line up with TRBD1. This CDR3 comprises 16 residues. The V gene end was trimmed by 0 bases and the J gene end by 4 bases; junction bases not matched to a gene: 5. The V gene's germline CDR1 is SGHTA and CDR2 FQGNSA.

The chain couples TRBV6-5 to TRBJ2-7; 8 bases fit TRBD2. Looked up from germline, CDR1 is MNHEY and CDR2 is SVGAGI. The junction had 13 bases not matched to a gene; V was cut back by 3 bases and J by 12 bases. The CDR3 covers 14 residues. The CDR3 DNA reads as TGTGCCAGCAGTTATCAAACTAGCGGAGGTCGCTCGTACTTC. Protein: CASSYQTSGGRSYF.

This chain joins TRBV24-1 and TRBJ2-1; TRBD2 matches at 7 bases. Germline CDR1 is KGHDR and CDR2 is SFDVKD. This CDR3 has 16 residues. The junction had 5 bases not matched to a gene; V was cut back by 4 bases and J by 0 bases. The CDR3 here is CATSDLSGPSYNEQFF. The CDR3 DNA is TGTGCCACCAGTGACCTTAGCGGGCCCTCCTACAATGAGCAGTTCTTC.

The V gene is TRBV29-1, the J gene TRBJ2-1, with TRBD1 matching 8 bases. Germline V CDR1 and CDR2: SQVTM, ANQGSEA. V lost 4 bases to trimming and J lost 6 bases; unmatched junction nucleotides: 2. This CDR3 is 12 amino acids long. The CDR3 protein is CSVGDRGNEQFF. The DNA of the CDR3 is TGCAGCGTTGGTGACAGGGGCAATGAGCAGTTCTTC.

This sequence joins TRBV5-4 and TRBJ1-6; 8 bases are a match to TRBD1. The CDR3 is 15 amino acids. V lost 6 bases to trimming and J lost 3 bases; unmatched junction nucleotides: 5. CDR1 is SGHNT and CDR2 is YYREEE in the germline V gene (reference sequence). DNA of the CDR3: TGTGCCAGCACAACAGGGGGTAGCTATAATTCACCCCTCCACTTT. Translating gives CASTTGGSYNSPLHF.

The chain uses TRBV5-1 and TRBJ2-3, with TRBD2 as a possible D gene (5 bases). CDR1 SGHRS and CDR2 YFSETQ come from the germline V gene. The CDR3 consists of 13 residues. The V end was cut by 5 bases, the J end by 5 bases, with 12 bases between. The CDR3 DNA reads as TGCGCCAGCAGTTATGAACGGGGAGATACGCAGTATTTT. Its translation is CASSYERGDTQYF.

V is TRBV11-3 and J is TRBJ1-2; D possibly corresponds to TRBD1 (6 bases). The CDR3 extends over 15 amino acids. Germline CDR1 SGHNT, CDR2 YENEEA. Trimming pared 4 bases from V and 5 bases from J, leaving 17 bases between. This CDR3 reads CASSSQGGVTYGYTF. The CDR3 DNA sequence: TGTGCCAGCAGCTCACAGGGAGGGGTTACGTATGGCTACACCTTC.

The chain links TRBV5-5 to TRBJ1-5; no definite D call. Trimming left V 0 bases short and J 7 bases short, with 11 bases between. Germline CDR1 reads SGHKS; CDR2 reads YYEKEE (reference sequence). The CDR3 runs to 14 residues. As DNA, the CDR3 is TGTGCCAGCAGCTTGGACGGAGGGAGACAGCCCCAGCATTTT. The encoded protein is CASSLDGGRQPQHF.

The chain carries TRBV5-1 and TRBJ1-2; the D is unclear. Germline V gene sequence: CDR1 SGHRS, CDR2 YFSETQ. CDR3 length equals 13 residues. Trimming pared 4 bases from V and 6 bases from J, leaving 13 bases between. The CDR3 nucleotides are TGCGCCAGCAGCCTCCTACTGGAGGATGGCTACACCTTC. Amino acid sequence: CASSLLLEDGYTF. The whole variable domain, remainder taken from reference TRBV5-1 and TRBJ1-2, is KAGVTQTPRYLIKTRGQQVTLSCSPISGHRSVSWYQQTPGQGLQFLFEYFSETQRNKGNFPGRFSGRQFSNSRSEMNVSTLELGDSALYLCASSLLLEDGYTFGSGTRLTVV.

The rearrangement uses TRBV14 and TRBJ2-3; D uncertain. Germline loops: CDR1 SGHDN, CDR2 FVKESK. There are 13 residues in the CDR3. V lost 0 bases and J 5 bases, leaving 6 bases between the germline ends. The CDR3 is CASSQDPGDTQYF. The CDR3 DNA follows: TGTGCCAGCAGCCAAGATCCCGGAGATACGCAGTATTTT.

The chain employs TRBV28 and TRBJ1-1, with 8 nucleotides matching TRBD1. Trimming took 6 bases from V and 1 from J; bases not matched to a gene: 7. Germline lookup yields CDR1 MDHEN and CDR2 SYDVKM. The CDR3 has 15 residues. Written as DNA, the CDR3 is TGTGCCAGCAGCCTACCACAGGGGGAGAACACTGAAGCTTTCTTT. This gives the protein CASSLPQGENTEAFF.

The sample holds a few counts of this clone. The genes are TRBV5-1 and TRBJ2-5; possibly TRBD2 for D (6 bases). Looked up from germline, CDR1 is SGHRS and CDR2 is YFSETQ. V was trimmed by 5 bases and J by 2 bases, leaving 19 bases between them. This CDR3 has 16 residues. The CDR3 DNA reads TGCGCCAGCAGTTCCCGCGGGGAAACCTCTCAAGAGACCCAGTACTTC. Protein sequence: CASSSRGETSQETQYF.

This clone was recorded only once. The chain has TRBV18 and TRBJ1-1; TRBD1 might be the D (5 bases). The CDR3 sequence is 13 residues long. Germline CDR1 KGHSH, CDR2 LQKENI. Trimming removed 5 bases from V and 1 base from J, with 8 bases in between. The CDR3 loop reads CASSDGGNTEAFF. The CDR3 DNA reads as TGTGCCAGCTCAGACGGGGGGAACACTGAAGCTTTCTTT.

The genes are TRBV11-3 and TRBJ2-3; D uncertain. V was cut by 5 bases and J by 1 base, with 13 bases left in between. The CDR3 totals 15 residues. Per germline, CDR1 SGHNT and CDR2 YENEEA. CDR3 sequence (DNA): TGTGCCAGCAGCCCTGCTGGTTCGGGCACAGATACGCAGTATTTT. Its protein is CASSPAGSGTDTQYF.

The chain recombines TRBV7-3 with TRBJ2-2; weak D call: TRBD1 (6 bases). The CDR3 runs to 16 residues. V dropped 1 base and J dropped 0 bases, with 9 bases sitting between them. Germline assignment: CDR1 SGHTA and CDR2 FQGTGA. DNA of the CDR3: TGTGCCAGCAGCTTAAGGGGGACATCGAACACCGGGGAGCTGTTTTTT. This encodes CASSLRGTSNTGELFF. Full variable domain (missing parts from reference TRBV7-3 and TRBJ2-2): GAGVSQTPSNKVTEKGKYVELRCDPISGHTALYWYRQSLGQGPEFLIYFQGTGAADDSGLPNDRFFAVRPEGSVSTLKIQRTERGDSAVYLCASSLRGTSNTGELFFGEGSRLTVL.

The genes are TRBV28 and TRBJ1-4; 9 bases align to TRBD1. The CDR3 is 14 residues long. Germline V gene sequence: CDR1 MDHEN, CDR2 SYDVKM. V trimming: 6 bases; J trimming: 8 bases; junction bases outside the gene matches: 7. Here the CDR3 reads CASSRGDRVEKLFF. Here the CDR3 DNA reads TGTGCCAGCAGCCGCGGGGACAGGGTGGAAAAACTGTTTTTT.

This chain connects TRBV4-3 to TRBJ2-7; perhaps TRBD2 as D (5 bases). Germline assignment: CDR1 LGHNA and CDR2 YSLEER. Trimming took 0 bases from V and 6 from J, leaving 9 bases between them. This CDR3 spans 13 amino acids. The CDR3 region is CASSQDRTGEQYF. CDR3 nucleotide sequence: TGCGCCAGCAGCCAAGATCGGACTGGCGAGCAGTACTTC.

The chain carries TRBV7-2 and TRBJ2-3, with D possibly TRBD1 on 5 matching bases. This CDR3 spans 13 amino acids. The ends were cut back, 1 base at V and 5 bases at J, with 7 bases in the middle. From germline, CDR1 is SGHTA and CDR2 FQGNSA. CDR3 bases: TGTGCCAGCAGCTTAGGCAGGGAAGATACGCAGTATTTT. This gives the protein CASSLGREDTQYF.

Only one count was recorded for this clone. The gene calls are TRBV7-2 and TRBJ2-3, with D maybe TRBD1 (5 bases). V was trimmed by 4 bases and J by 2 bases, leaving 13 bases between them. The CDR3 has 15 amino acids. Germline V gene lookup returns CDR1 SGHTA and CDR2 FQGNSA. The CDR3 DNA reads TGTGCCAGCAGCTCCTTGGGGCTAAACACAGATACGCAGTATTTT. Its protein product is CASSSLGLNTDTQYF.

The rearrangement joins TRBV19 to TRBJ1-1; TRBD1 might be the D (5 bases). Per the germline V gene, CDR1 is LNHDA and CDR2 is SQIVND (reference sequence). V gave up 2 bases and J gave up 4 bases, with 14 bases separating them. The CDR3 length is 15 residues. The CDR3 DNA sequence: TGTGCCAGTAGTATATTGAGGGGAGGTGGCACTGAAGCTTTCTTT. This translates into CASSILRGGGTEAFF.

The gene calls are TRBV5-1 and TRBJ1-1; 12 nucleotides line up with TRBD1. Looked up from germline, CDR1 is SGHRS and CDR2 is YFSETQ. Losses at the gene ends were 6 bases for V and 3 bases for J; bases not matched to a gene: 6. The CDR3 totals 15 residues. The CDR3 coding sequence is TGCGCCAGCACCGGGACAGGGGGCCGTGACACTGAAGCTTTCTTT. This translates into CASTGTGGRDTEAFF.

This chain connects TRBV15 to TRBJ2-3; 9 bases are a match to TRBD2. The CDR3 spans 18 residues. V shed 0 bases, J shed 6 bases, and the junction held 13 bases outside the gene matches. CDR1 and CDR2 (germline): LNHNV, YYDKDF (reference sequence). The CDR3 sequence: CATSRDPPASGILDTQYF. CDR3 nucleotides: TGTGCCACCAGCAGAGATCCACCGGCTAGCGGGATCTTGGATACGCAGTATTTT.

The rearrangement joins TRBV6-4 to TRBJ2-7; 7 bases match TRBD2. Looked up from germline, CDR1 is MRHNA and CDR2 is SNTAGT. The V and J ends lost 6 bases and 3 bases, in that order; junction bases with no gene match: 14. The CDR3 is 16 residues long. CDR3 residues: CASSSVHSGGVYEQYF. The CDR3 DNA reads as TGTGCCAGCAGCTCTGTCCACTCTGGGGGGGTCTACGAGCAGTACTTC.

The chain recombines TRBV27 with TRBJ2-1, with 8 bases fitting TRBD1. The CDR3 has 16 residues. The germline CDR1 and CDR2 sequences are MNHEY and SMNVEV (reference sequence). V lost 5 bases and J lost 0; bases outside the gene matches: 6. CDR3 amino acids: CASSARTGSSYNEQFF. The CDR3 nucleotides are TGTGCCAGCAGTGCTAGGACAGGGAGCTCCTACAATGAGCAGTTCTTC.

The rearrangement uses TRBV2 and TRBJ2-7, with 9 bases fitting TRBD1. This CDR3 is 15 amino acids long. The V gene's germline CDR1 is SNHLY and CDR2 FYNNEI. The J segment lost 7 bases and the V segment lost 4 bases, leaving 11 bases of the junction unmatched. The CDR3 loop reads CASSVLGQGVGEQYF. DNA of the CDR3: TGTGCCAGCAGTGTCCTGGGACAGGGAGTAGGGGAGCAGTACTTC.

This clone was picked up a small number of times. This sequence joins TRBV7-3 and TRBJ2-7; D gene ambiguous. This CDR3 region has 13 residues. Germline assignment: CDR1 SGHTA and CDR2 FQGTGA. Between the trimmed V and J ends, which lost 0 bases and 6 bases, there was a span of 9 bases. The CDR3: CASSLTMRSEQYF. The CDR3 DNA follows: TGTGCCAGCAGCTTAACGATGAGGAGCGAGCAGTACTTC.

The CDR3 region has the DNA TGTGCCACGGGACTAGCGGGACGCTACGAGCAGTACTTC. It is translated as CATGLAGRYEQYF. The J gene is TRBJ2-7, the V gene TRBV13; 13 bases are shared with TRBD2. The V gene's germline CDR1 is PRHDT and CDR2 FYEKMQ (reference sequence). The J segment lost 3 bases and the V segment lost 10 bases, leaving 3 bases of the junction unmatched. CDR3 length: 13 amino acids.